The 15 T cell receptor beta chains in this list originate from one sample, sequenced in a study of post-analysis software for immune sequencing data. Overall study findings and caveats: Four or five TRBV segments (TRBV5-6, TRBV5-1 and TRBV20-1 among them) occurred more frequently in patients than in controls.

No antigens are known for them. cDNA libraries for TCR beta contained unique molecular identifiers. MiXCR, applied by TCRdb to the PCR reads, yields one record per CDR3 protein. This sample has about 620,000 distinct CDR3 sequences, with about 44% found just once. What was sequenced was blood. The receptors stem from a girl between 10 and 17 years old with multiple sclerosis.

The chain is built from TRBV29-1 and TRBJ2-5, with 8 bases aligning to TRBD1. V lost 5 bases to trimming and J lost 4 bases; unmatched junction nucleotides: 6. This CDR3 has 13 residues. Germline loops: CDR1 SQVTM, CDR2 ANQGSEA. The CDR3 loop reads CSVLTGGRETQYF. The CDR3 nucleotides read TGCAGCGTTCTAACAGGGGGAAGAGAGACCCAGTACTTC.

This clonotype showed up just once. The V gene is TRBV7-9, the J gene TRBJ2-1; D possibly uses TRBD1 or TRBD2 (6 bases each). CDR3 length equals 14 residues. Germline CDR1 is SEHNR and CDR2 is FQNEAQ (reference sequence). The V end lost 4 bases, the J end lost 4 bases, and 11 bases lay between the germline ends. The CDR3 DNA sequence: TGTGCCAGCAGCTCCCGGGGGCTATACAATGAGCAGTTCTTC. Its translation: CASSSRGLYNEQFF. Supplemented by reference TRBV7-9 and TRBJ2-1, the full variable domain reads DTGVSQNPRHKITKRGQNVTFRCDPISEHNRLYWYRQTLGQGPEFLTYFQNEAQLEKSRLLSDRFSAERPKGSFSTLEIQRTEQGDSAMYLCASSSRGLYNEQFFGPGTRLTVL.

This clonotype was picked up a small number of times. The chain uses TRBV5-4 and TRBJ2-3; 8 bases are a match to TRBD1. Germline assignment: CDR1 SGHNT and CDR2 YYREEE (reference sequence). J was trimmed by 2 bases and V by 4 bases; bases with no gene match: 6. This CDR3 comprises 15 residues. CDR3 in DNA: TGTGCCAGCAGCGAGGGACAGGACATCACAGATACGCAGTATTTT. Translated, it gives CASSEGQDITDTQYF. The full variable domain, completed using reference TRBV5-4 and TRBJ2-3, is ETGVTQSPTHLIKTRGQQVTLRCSSQSGHNTVSWYQQALGQGPQFIFQYYREEENGRGNFPPRFSGLQFPNYSSELNVNALELDDSALYLCASSEGQDITDTQYFGPGTRLTVL.

This chain links TRBV7-2 with TRBJ2-7; 7 nucleotides align to TRBD2. The trim removed 5 bases at V and 3 bases at J, leaving 7 bases unmatched. The CDR3 has 14 residues. Germline CDR1 SGHTA, CDR2 FQGNSA. The DNA for the CDR3 is TGTGCCAGCAGCCAGAGGAGCGGGATCTACGAGCAGTACTTC. It encodes CASSQRSGIYEQYF.

This clonotype was counted a few times. The chain couples TRBV5-5 to TRBJ2-1, with 8 positions matching TRBD2. The CDR3 is 15 amino acids. J gave up 6 bases and V 4 bases, and 9 bases lay outside the gene matches. Germline CDR1 and CDR2: SGHKS and YYEKEE (reference sequence). CDR3 nucleotides: TGTGCCAGCAGCCAAAGCGGGAGCAGGGTCAATGAGCAGTTCTTC. Translating it yields CASSQSGSRVNEQFF.

The V gene is TRBV7-2, the J gene TRBJ2-3; maybe TRBD1 (6 bases). The CDR3 loop spans 13 amino acids. The germline V gene has CDR1 SGHTA and CDR2 FQGNSA. The V end lost 6 bases, the J end lost 8 bases, and 15 bases lay between the germline ends. CDR3 amino acids: CASRETGTSTQYF. The DNA of the CDR3 is TGTGCCAGCAGAGAAACAGGGACCTCTACGCAGTATTTT.

This clonotype was picked up a small number of times. This chain uses TRBV29-1 with TRBJ2-3, with 7 bases that match TRBD1. The V gene end was trimmed by 4 bases and the J gene end by 3 bases; junction bases not matched to a gene: 7. Germline V gene data show CDR1 as SQVTM and CDR2 as ANQGSEA. The CDR3 sequence is 14 residues long. This CDR3 reads CSVGPGGKTDTQYF. The CDR3 DNA sequence: TGCAGCGTTGGGCCAGGGGGTAAAACAGATACGCAGTATTTT.

This clonotype came up a few times. In nucleotides, the CDR3 is TGTGCCATCAACCGGGGGACTAGCGGGAGGGCCAGTGAGCAGTTCTTC. Protein product: CAINRGTSGRASEQFF. This chain links TRBV10-3 with TRBJ2-1, with 16 bases matching TRBD2. The V gene end was trimmed by 7 bases and the J gene end by 9 bases; junction bases not matched to a gene: 9. Germline-derived CDR1 and CDR2 are ENHRY and SYGVKD. The CDR3 contains 16 residues.

In its sample, this clonotype was seen a few times. The gene calls are TRBV7-9 and TRBJ2-7; 7 bases are shared with TRBD1. Germline values: CDR1 SEHNR, CDR2 FQNEAQ (reference sequence). Trimming took 7 bases from V and 5 from J; bases not matched to a gene: 8. The CDR3 contains 13 residues. The chain's CDR3 is CASTQGVGDEQYF. CDR3 coding DNA: TGTGCCAGCACGCAGGGGGTCGGTGACGAGCAGTACTTC.

This clonotype was counted at least ten times. The chain combines TRBV12-3 or TRBV12-4 with TRBJ1-2; TRBD1 matches at 9 bases. The CDR3 sequence is 16 residues long. With 2 bases clipped from V and 8 bases from J, the junction kept 12 bases outside the gene matches. CDR3 nucleotide sequence: TGTGCCAGCAGTTTACGATCTGGGACAGGGCACGGAGGCTACACCTTC. This encodes CASSLRSGTGHGGYTF.

This clonotype was seen a few times. V usage is TRBV5-1 and J usage is TRBJ2-7, with 9 bases that match TRBD1. The CDR3 runs to 15 residues. Losses at the gene ends were 4 bases for V and 5 bases for J; bases not matched to a gene: 10. The germline V gene has CDR1 SGHRS and CDR2 YFSETQ. CDR3 DNA sequence: TGCGCCAGCAGCCCCCGGGATGGGACAGGGAACGAGCAGTACTTC. It specifies CASSPRDGTGNEQYF.

This clonotype was observed a few times. The chain joins TRBV7-2 to TRBJ1-2; D is unresolved. V shed 1 base and J shed 2 bases, with 14 bases lying between them. Per germline, CDR1 SGHTA and CDR2 FQGNSA. This CDR3 has 16 amino acids. The CDR3 sequence is CASSLDGPVTNYGYTF. DNA for the CDR3: TGTGCCAGCAGCTTAGACGGTCCGGTGACGAACTATGGCTACACCTTC.

This clonotype has a handful of counts. The V gene is TRBV5-4, the J gene TRBJ1-5, with D hard to call. This CDR3 contains 14 residues. Germline CDR1 SGHNT, CDR2 YYREEE (reference sequence). Deletions cut 2 bases from V and 3 bases from J, with 9 bases between. CDR3 nucleotide sequence: TGTGCCAGCAGCTTCGAGGGCCTCAATCAGCCCCAGCATTTT. Translation gives CASSFEGLNQPQHF.

Points on this clonotype: A junction boundary mismatches the germline segment, possibly from a read error. This rearrangement joins TRBV11-2 to TRBJ1-2; D gene ambiguous. This CDR3 is built from 12 residues. Germline CDR1 reads SGHAT; CDR2 reads FQNNGV. The CDR3 loop is CGSSAVNYGYTF. The CDR3 coding sequence is TGTGGCAGCAGCGCAGTAAACTATGGCTACACCTTC.

This clonotype was recorded many times. The DNA for the CDR3 is TGTGCCATCAGTGAAGGACAGGGGCCCTATGGCTACACCTTC. Encoded protein: CAISEGQGPYGYTF. V and J are TRBV10-3 and TRBJ1-2, with 9 positions matching TRBD1. There are 14 residues in the CDR3. The V and J ends lost 3 bases and 4 bases, in that order; junction bases with no gene match: 3. Germline V lookup: CDR1 ENHRY, CDR2 SYGVKD.